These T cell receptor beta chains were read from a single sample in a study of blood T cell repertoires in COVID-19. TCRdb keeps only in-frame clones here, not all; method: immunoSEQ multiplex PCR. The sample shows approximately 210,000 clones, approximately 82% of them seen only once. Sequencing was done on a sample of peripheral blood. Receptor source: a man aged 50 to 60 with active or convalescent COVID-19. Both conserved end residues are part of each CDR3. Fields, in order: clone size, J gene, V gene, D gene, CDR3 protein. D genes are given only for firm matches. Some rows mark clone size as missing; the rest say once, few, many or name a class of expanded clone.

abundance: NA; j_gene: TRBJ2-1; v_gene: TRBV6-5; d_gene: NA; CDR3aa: CASNKYNEQFF
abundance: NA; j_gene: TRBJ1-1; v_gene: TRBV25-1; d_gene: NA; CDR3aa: CASSLGGRTEAFF
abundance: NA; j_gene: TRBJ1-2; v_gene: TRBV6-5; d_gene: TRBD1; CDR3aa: CASTRTGGGYTF
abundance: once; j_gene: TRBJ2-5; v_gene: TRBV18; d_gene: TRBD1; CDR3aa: CASSGDSETQYF
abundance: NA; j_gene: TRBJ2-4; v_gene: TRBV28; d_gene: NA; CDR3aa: CASSLTGNIQYF
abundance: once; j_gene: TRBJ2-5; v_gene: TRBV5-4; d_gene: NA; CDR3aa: CASSWGTLPGETQYF
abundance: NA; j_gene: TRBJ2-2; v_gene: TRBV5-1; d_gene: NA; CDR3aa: CATAGPANTGELFF
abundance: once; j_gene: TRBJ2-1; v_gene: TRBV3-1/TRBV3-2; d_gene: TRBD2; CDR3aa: CASGLAGYNEQFF
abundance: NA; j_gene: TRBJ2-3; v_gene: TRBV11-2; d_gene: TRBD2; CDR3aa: CASSPSGRAADTQYF
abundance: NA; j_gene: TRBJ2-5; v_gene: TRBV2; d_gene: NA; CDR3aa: CASSGDSGQETQYF
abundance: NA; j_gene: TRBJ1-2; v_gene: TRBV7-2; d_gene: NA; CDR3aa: CASSLGQTYGHTF
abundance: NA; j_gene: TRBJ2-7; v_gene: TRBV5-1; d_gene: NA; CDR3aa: CASSWEYEQYF
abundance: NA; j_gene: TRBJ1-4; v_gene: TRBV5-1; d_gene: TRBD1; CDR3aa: CASSRQGSINEKLFF
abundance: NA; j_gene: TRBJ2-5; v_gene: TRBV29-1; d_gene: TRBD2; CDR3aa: CSTREVAGGETQYF
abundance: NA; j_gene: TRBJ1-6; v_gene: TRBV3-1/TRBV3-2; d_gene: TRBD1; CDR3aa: CASRTGTASYNSPLHF
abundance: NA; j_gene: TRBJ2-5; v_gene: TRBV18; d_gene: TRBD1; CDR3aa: CASSPPSGGQFRETQYF
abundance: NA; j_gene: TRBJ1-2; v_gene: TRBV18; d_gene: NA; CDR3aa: CASSTERQSYGYTF
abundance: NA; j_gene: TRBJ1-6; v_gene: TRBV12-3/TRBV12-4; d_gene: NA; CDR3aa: CASSFLANSPLHF
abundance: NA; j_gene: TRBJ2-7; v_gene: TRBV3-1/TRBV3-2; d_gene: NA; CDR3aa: CASSQDRGGDREQYF
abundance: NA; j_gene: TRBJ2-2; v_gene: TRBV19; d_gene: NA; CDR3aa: CASAYGAGANTGELFF
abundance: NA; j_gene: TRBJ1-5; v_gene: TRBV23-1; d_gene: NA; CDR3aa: CASSQSKGGGPTMSNQPQHF
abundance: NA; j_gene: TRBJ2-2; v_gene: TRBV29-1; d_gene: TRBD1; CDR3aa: CSVVGTANTGELFF
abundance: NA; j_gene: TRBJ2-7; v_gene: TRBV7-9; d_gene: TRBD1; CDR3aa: CASSHRGSSYEQYF
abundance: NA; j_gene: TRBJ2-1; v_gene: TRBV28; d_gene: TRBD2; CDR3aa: CASSLLASGDNEQFF
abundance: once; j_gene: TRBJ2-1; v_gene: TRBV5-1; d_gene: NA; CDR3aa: CASSLDARGLYNEQFF
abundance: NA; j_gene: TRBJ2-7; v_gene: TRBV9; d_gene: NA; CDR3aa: CASSVVGTPGEQYF
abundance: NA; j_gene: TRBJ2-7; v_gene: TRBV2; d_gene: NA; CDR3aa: CASRADRLSTYEQYF
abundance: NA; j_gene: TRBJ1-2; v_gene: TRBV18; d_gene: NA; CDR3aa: CASSRPREAGDGYTF
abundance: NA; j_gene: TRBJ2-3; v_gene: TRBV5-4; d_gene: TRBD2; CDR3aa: CASSLAGTTDTQYF
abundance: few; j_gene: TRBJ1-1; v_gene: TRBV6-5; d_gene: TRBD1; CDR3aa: CASSTRQGVDTEAFF
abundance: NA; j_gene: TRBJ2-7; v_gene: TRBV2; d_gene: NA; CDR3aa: CASSDTYEQYF
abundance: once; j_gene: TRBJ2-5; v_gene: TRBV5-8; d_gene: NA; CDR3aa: CASSSPRRGFQETQYF
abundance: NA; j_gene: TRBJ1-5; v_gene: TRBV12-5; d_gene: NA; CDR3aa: CASGLVGGAGQPQHF